The rows below give T cell receptor beta chains drawn from one sample of a study of blood T cell repertoires in COVID-19. Produced via immunoSEQ multiplex PCR; TCRdb's table is partial and in-frame only. This sample yields more than 400,000 clones, of which roughly 87% are seen a single time; 0.55% to 0.75% belongs to the top ten. Sequencing input: PBMCs or T cells enriched from blood (not recorded which). The origin of the receptors is a man between 18 and 29 years old who had recovered from COVID-19. The CDR3 runs from the conserved cysteine through the conserved F or W. Fields, in order: clone size, J gene, D gene, V gene, CDR3 protein, CDR3 DNA. The D gene is left open where the match is weak. Clone size is not always given. Where it is, it says once, few, many or a class for expanded clones.

>-|TRBJ2-1|-|TRBV28
CASSFLDRKANEQFF
TGTGCCAGCAGTTTTCTGGACAGAAAAGCTAATGAGCAGTTCTTC
>once|TRBJ2-2|-|TRBV6-5
CASRRTANTGELFF
TGTGCCAGCAGGCGGACAGCGAACACCGGGGAGCTGTTTTTT
>-|TRBJ2-7|TRBD1|TRBV2
CASSYGTGRVKDEQYF
TGTGCCAGCAGCTACGGGACAGGGAGGGTTAAGGACGAGCAGTACTTC
>-|TRBJ2-7|TRBD1|TRBV6-5
CASRGTGLNEQYF
TGTGCCAGCCGCGGGACAGGGCTTAACGAGCAGTACTTC
>-|TRBJ1-3|-|TRBV13
CASSLGSTEESSGNTIYF
TGTGCCAGCAGCTTGGGCTCGACAGAGGAGTCCTCTGGAAACACCATATATTTT
>many|TRBJ2-7|TRBD1|TRBV10-1
CASSGQGYDEQYF
TGCGCCAGCAGTGGACAGGGGTACGACGAGCAGTACTTC
>-|TRBJ1-1|-|TRBV19
CASRVGGKTEAFF
TGTGCCAGTAGAGTGGGGGGGAAGACTGAAGCTTTCTTT
>-|TRBJ1-5|-|TRBV18
CASTTLGGQPQHF
TGTGCCAGCACAACGCTCGGGGGACAGCCCCAGCATTTT
>-|TRBJ2-1|-|TRBV19
CASSPRGSRLSNEQFF
TGTGCCAGTTCCCCCAGGGGTTCCAGGCTTTCCAATGAGCAGTTCTTC
>-|TRBJ1-6|TRBD1|TRBV9
CASNPEETGISPLHF
TGTGCCAGCAACCCAGAGGAGACAGGGATTTCACCCCTCCACTTT
>-|TRBJ1-6|TRBD1|TRBV18
CASSHGTGNSPLHF
TGTGCCAGCTCACACGGGACAGGGAATTCACCCCTCCACTTT
>-|TRBJ2-2|-|TRBV9
CASSFNIRDTGELFF
TGTGCCAGCAGCTTCAACATCCGGGACACCGGGGAGCTGTTTTTT
>-|TRBJ2-4|-|TRBV5-6
CASSRDSTLAKNIQYF
TGTGCCAGCAGCCGAGACAGTACCCTAGCCAAAAACATTCAGTACTTC
>few|TRBJ1-2|-|TRBV9
CASSPPGSFYGYTF
TGTGCCAGCAGCCCGCCGGGGTCGTTCTATGGCTACACCTTC
>once|TRBJ1-5|TRBD1|TRBV19
CATSDRGNQPQHF
TGTGCCACCAGCGACAGGGGAAATCAGCCCCAGCATTTT
>-|TRBJ1-4|-|TRBV19
CASSPREGRTNEKLFF
TGTGCCAGTAGTCCCAGGGAAGGGCGGACTAATGAAAAACTGTTTTTT
>-|TRBJ2-7|-|TRBV4-2
CASSQDQQGAYEQYF
TGTGCCAGCAGCCAAGACCAACAGGGAGCCTACGAGCAGTACTTC
>once|TRBJ2-3|TRBD2|TRBV5-1
CASSTTPSGYTDTQYF
TGCGCCAGCAGCACAACGCCTAGCGGGTACACAGATACGCAGTATTTT
>-|TRBJ2-2|TRBD1|TRBV5-1
CASSLGTGASGELFF
TGCGCCAGCAGCTTGGGGACAGGGGCCAGCGGGGAGCTGTTTTTT
>-|TRBJ2-1|-|TRBV7-3
CASSLDRGGDNEQFF
TGTGCCAGCAGCTTAGACCGTGGCGGGGACAATGAGCAGTTCTTC
>-|TRBJ1-2|-|TRBV18
CASSYANDIRTF
TGTGCCAGCTCCTACGCCAATGATATCCGCACCTTC
>-|TRBJ1-2|TRBD1|TRBV24-1
CATSDTGTGYGYTF
TGTGCCACCAGTGACACCGGGACAGGCTATGGCTACACCTTC
>-|TRBJ2-1|TRBD2|TRBV10-3
CAISASTSRLDEQFF
TGTGCCATCAGTGCGTCGACTAGCCGTTTGGATGAGCAGTTCTTC
>-|TRBJ2-1|TRBD1|TRBV23-1
CASHRQGAVSNFYNEQFF
TGCGCCAGCCACCGACAGGGGGCGGTTTCGAACTTCTACAATGAGCAGTTCTTC
>-|TRBJ1-3|-|TRBV6-5
CTSSLNSGNTIYF
TGTACCAGCAGCCTTAACTCGGGAAACACCATATATTTT
>-|TRBJ1-2|TRBD1|TRBV6-5
CASSRDRVYGYTF
TGTGCCAGCAGCCGGGACAGGGTCTACGGCTACACCTTC
>-|TRBJ2-3|TRBD1|TRBV6-6
CASSYLRTGEADTQYF
TGTGCCAGCAGTTACTTGAGGACAGGGGAAGCAGATACGCAGTATTTT
>-|TRBJ1-1|-|TRBV10-1
CASSESLISTEAFF
TGCGCCAGCAGTGAGTCGTTGATCAGCACTGAAGCTTTCTTT
>-|TRBJ1-4|TRBD1|TRBV2
CASRTGTGGRNEKLFF
TGTGCCAGCAGGACCGGGACAGGGGGCCGAAATGAAAAACTGTTTTTT
>-|TRBJ2-7|TRBD1|TRBV7-8
CASSLGQGEIRGQYF
TGTGCCAGCAGCCTCGGACAGGGGGAAATTCGAGGGCAGTACTTC
>once|TRBJ1-2|-|TRBV5-8
CASSPPGYGYTF
TGTGCCAGCAGCCCCCCCGGTTATGGCTACACCTTC
>-|TRBJ1-2|-|TRBV9
CASSVAQTNYGYTF
TGTGCCAGCAGCGTTGCCCAGACTAACTATGGCTACACCTTC
>-|TRBJ2-1|-|TRBV11-2
CASSLGDISVHNEQFF
TGTGCCAGCAGCTTAGGGGACATATCGGTCCACAATGAGCAGTTCTTC
>many|TRBJ1-2|-|TRBV9
CASSVDIYGYTF
TGTGCCAGCAGCGTAGATATCTATGGCTACACCTTC
>-|TRBJ2-1|-|TRBV6-2/TRBV6-3
CASSYRFEVWIANRTYNEQFF
TGTGCCAGCAGTTACCGTTTCGAGGTCTGGATAGCCAACAGGACCTACAATGAGCAGTTCTTC
>once|TRBJ2-7|TRBD2|TRBV7-8
CASSLGLGYEQYF
TGTGCCAGCAGCCTGGGACTAGGGTACGAGCAGTACTTC
>-|TRBJ1-2|-|TRBV5-4
CASSFSEGYGYTF
TGTGCCAGCAGCTTTTCCGAGGGATATGGCTACACCTTC